The 29 T cell receptor beta chains listed next were all sequenced from one sample in a study of cytomegalovirus exposure and HLA in healthy donors. PCR was performed using 60 Vbeta and 13 Jbeta primers. Repertoires were generated with immunoSEQ multiplex PCR, while TCRdb's copy carries only in-frame clones and drops some. The repertoire holds 150,000 to 200,000 clones, 70% to 90% seen once, with under 2% in the top ten. The sequencing input was PBMCs. The receptors originated from a woman aged 18-29 years in good health and CMV-seronegative.

CDR3 sequence (DNA): TGTGCCTGGAACCCCCCCTCAGGAGGGGTTGGCTATAATTCACCCCTCCACTTT. Its protein is CAWNPPSGGVGYNSPLHF. J is TRBJ1-6 and V is TRBV30; weak D call: TRBD1 (5 bases). The CDR3 is 18 amino acids. V was cut by 4 bases and J by 3 bases, with 22 bases left in between. Germline V gene sequence: CDR1 GTSNPN, CDR2 SVGIG (reference sequence).

The chain has TRBV2 and TRBJ2-5; 8 bases match TRBD2. The V and J ends lost 8 bases and 0 bases, in that order; junction bases with no gene match: 5. Germline V gene lookup returns CDR1 SNHLY and CDR2 FYNNEI. The CDR3 has 14 amino acids. This CDR3 reads CASPGRGYQETQYF. The CDR3 DNA follows: TGTGCCAGCCCCGGGAGGGGGTACCAAGAGACCCAGTACTTC.

Here the CDR3 DNA reads TGCAGCGTTGAAACCCTCTCGCGCGGGAGCGGCTACAATGAGCAGTTCTTC. Its protein product is CSVETLSRGSGYNEQFF. The chain couples TRBV29-1 to TRBJ2-1, with 7 positions matching TRBD2. Germline CDR1 is SQVTM and CDR2 is ANQGSEA. Unmatched junction bases numbered 13, after V lost 2 bases and J lost 3 bases. This CDR3 contains 17 residues.

This chain joins TRBV27 and TRBJ1-5; D ambiguous. CDR3 length equals 14 residues. Trimming took 6 bases from V and 1 from J, leaving 10 bases between them. Germline CDR1 is MNHEY and CDR2 is SMNVEV (reference sequence). In nucleotides, the CDR3 is TGTGCCAGCAGGCCCGGGATAAGCAATCAGCCCCAGCATTTT. It yields the protein CASRPGISNQPQHF.

V usage is TRBV18 and J usage is TRBJ2-2; TRBD1 matches at 7 bases. Germline trimming cut 3 bases from V and 6 bases from J; bases unmatched to any gene: 16. The CDR3 loop spans 18 amino acids. CDR1 and CDR2 (germline): KGHSH, LQKENI. The DNA of the CDR3 is TGTGCCAGCTCACCGAGGGTCCTTCGACAGGGTACAGCCGGGGAGCTGTTTTTT. Translation gives CASSPRVLRQGTAGELFF.

The V gene is TRBV15, the J gene TRBJ2-7; 9 positions agree with TRBD1. Germline lookup yields CDR1 LNHNV and CDR2 YYDKDF (reference sequence). V lost 5 bases and J lost 3; bases outside the gene matches: 8. This CDR3 spans 15 amino acids. The DNA of the CDR3 is TGTGCCACCAGCGCCATAAGGGGACAGGGCTACGAGCAGTACTTC. Its translation: CATSAIRGQGYEQYF.

This chain links TRBV27 with TRBJ2-2, with 7 positions matching TRBD1. Germline lookup yields CDR1 MNHEY and CDR2 SMNVEV (reference sequence). V was clipped by 3 bases and J by 6 bases; unmatched bases: 10. The CDR3 covers 16 residues. The CDR3: CASSLKDRVAAGELFF. The CDR3 nucleotides are TGTGCCAGCAGTTTGAAAGACAGGGTGGCGGCCGGGGAGCTGTTTTTT.

This sequence joins TRBV9 and TRBJ2-5; 7 nucleotides line up with TRBD2. The CDR3 has 16 amino acids. Per the germline V gene, CDR1 is SGDLS and CDR2 is YYNGEE. Losses at the gene ends were 4 bases for V and 1 base for J; bases not matched to a gene: 10. CDR3 bases: TGTGCCAGCAGCCACTCTGCGGGAGAGGGCCAAGAGACCCAGTACTTC. Translation gives CASSHSAGEGQETQYF.

This clone came up once. J is TRBJ1-2 and V is TRBV2; tentative D call: TRBD1 (5 bases). Trimming pared 7 bases from V and 3 bases from J, leaving 15 bases between. The CDR3 contains 14 residues. The V gene's germline CDR1 is SNHLY and CDR2 FYNNEI. Written as DNA, the CDR3 is TGTGCCAGCAATCGACAGCCAACCTACTATGGCTACACCTTC. This translates into CASNRQPTYYGYTF.

J is TRBJ1-5 and V is TRBV18; 7 nucleotides align to TRBD1. Trimming at V came to 3 bases and at J to 7 bases, leaving 9 bases not matched to a gene. The length of the CDR3 is 15 residues. Per germline, CDR1 KGHSH and CDR2 LQKENI. CDR3 nucleotides: TGTGCCAGCTCACCTCCCGGGACAGATGGACAGCCCCAGCATTTT. It encodes CASSPPGTDGQPQHF.

This chain connects TRBV5-8 to TRBJ2-1, with TRBD2 matching over 9 bases. CDR3 length equals 17 residues. The germline CDR1 and CDR2 sequences are SGHTS and YDEGEE. V lost 5 bases, J lost 2 bases, and 11 bases stayed unmatched. The CDR3 bases are TGTGCCAGCAGTTCAACCCTTAGCGGGGGTCCCTACAATGAGCAGTTCTTC. It specifies CASSSTLSGGPYNEQFF.

This chain joins TRBV29-1 and TRBJ2-3; 13 bases are shared with TRBD2. CDR3 length equals 17 residues. J lost 4 bases, V lost 3 bases, and 10 bases had no gene match. Germline V CDR1 and CDR2: SQVTM, ANQGSEA. Here the CDR3 reads CSVEGATSGRSADTQYF. Written as DNA, the CDR3 is TGCAGCGTTGAGGGCGCGACTAGCGGGAGGAGCGCAGATACGCAGTATTTT.

This chain uses TRBV19 with TRBJ2-1, with 12 bases that match TRBD2. J gave up 4 bases and V 6 bases, and 10 bases lay outside the gene matches. Germline loops: CDR1 LNHDA, CDR2 SQIVND (reference sequence). This CDR3 comprises 17 residues. The DNA for the CDR3 is TGTGCCAGTAGACCTCAACTAGCGGGGGGCCGTTACAATGAGCAGTTCTTC. Residues: CASRPQLAGGRYNEQFF.

V usage is TRBV2 and J usage is TRBJ2-5; maybe TRBD2 (6 bases). The J call may not be correct, given that the DNA end is closer to TRBJ2-7. This CDR3 is 16 amino acids long. CDR1 is SNHLY and CDR2 is FYNNEI in the germline V gene. CDR3 residues: CASRRDQLRPPYEQYF. The CDR3 bases are TGTGCCAGCAGGCGGGACCAGCTAAGGCCACCCTACGAGCAGTACTTC.

The chain carries TRBV12-1 and TRBJ2-5; the table's D call of TRBD2 was not tested on the DNA. TRBV12-1 is labeled a pseudogene. CDR3 length equals 16 residues. The CDR3 nucleotides are TGTGCCAGCAGCTTACCACTAGCGGGGGTCCAAGAGACCCAGTACTTC. Translation gives CASSLPLAGVQETQYF.

The genes are TRBV2 and TRBJ2-1; 9 positions agree with TRBD1. Germline V gene sequence: CDR1 SNHLY, CDR2 FYNNEI. V shed 6 bases, J shed 9 bases, and the junction held 6 bases outside the gene matches. There are 13 residues in the CDR3. In DNA, the CDR3 is TGTGCCAGCAGCCGGGACAGGGAAGGTGAGCAGTTCTTC. Protein: CASSRDREGEQFF.

J is TRBJ2-1 and V is TRBV11-2; D is ambiguous. The CDR3 is 12 amino acids. V was cut by 1 base and J by 9 bases, with 7 bases left in between. Germline lookup yields CDR1 SGHAT and CDR2 FQNNGV. This CDR3 reads CASSLGKSEQFF. In DNA form, the CDR3 reads TGTGCCAGCAGCTTAGGTAAATCTGAGCAGTTCTTC.

This clone was seen a single time. The chain recombines TRBV4-1 with TRBJ2-5; tentatively, D is TRBD2 (7 bases). Germline V gene sequence: CDR1 MGHRA, CDR2 YSYEKL. Between the trimmed V and J ends, which lost 0 bases and 3 bases, there was a span of 17 bases. The CDR3 loop spans 17 amino acids. The CDR3 region has the DNA TGCGCCAGCAGCCAAGAGTTCCCAGGGGCGGGAGAAGAGACCCAGTACTTC. Its protein is CASSQEFPGAGEETQYF.

The chain has TRBV5-6 and TRBJ2-2; TRBD1 is a possible D gene (6 bases). Germline V gene data show CDR1 as SGHDT and CDR2 as YYEEEE. Trimming removed 5 bases at V and 2 bases at J, with 25 bases between. The CDR3 length is 19 residues. The CDR3 is CASSLSLWSGAPNTGELFF. The CDR3 DNA sequence: TGTGCCAGCAGTTTGAGTCTATGGTCAGGGGCCCCTAACACCGGGGAGCTGTTTTTT.

This sequence joins TRBV28 and TRBJ1-2; weak D call: TRBD1 (6 bases). The CDR3 consists of 16 residues. Trimming took 6 bases from V and 4 from J, leaving 21 bases between them. In germline, CDR1 is MDHEN, CDR2 SYDVKM. The CDR3 sequence: CASSWPGGTGGYGYTF. The DNA for the CDR3 is TGTGCCAGCAGCTGGCCGGGGGGCACAGGTGGCTATGGCTACACCTTC.

The genes are TRBV15 and TRBJ1-2; no clear D. There are 13 residues in the CDR3. Germline assignment: CDR1 LNHNV and CDR2 YYDKDF (reference sequence). V was cut by 0 bases and J by 4 bases, with 6 bases left in between. CDR3 nucleotides: TGTGCCACCAGCAGAGACAGGTTCTATGGCTACACCTTC. Protein: CATSRDRFYGYTF. Filled out from reference TRBV15 and TRBJ1-2, the complete variable domain reads DAMVIQNPRYQVTQFGKPVTLSCSQTLNHNVMYWYQQKSSQAPKLLFHYYDKDFNNEADTPDNFQSRRPNTSFCFLDIRSPGLGDTAMYLCATSRDRFYGYTFGSGTRLTVV.

The chain is built from TRBV30 and TRBJ2-1; unclear D gene. V dropped 7 bases and J dropped 6 bases, with 10 bases sitting between them. Germline values: CDR1 GTSNPN, CDR2 SVGIG (reference sequence). The CDR3 loop spans 11 amino acids. For the CDR3, the DNA is TGTGCCTCCACTGGGCTCAATGAGCAGTTCTTC. This encodes CASTGLNEQFF. Drawing the rest from reference TRBV30 and TRBJ2-1, the complete variable domain is SQTIHQWPATLVQPVGSPLSLECTVEGTSNPNLYWYRQAAGRGLQLLFYSVGIGQISSEVPQNLSASRPQDRQFILSSKKLLLSDSGFYLCASTGLNEQFFGPGTRLTVL.

The V gene is TRBV6-5, the J gene TRBJ1-2; D unresolved. V was shortened by 2 bases and J by 2 bases, with 9 bases between the two germline ends. The length of the CDR3 is 14 residues. Germline V gene sequence: CDR1 MNHEY, CDR2 SVGAGI. The CDR3 DNA follows: TGTGCCAGCAGTTACGGTAGCCGGAACTATGGCTACACCTTC. Its protein product is CASSYGSRNYGYTF.

The chain couples TRBV28 to TRBJ2-7; 8 nucleotides match TRBD1. Trimming cost V 6 bases and J 1 base; bases outside gene matches: 5. The CDR3 has 14 residues. Germline V gene lookup returns CDR1 MDHEN and CDR2 SYDVKM. The CDR3: CASSPDRGSYEQYF. The DNA for the CDR3 is TGTGCCAGCAGCCCAGACAGGGGTTCCTACGAGCAGTACTTC.

V is TRBV30 and J is TRBJ2-5; 7 bases are shared with TRBD1. With V trimmed by 2 bases and J by 2 bases, 8 bases remained unmatched. There are 15 residues in the CDR3. Germline V gene lookup returns CDR1 GTSNPN and CDR2 SVGIG (reference sequence). Here the CDR3 DNA reads TGTGCCTGGAGTAGAGGACAGGCGCCTCAAGAGACCCAGTACTTC. As protein: CAWSRGQAPQETQYF.

A few counts support this clone. The V call is TRBV2, the J call TRBJ1-1; no reliable D call. Germline V lookup: CDR1 SNHLY, CDR2 FYNNEI. The CDR3 is 11 residues long. Trimming removed 5 bases at V and 4 bases at J, with 5 bases between. The CDR3 DNA is TGTGCCAGCAGTCTCCTCACTGAAGCTTTCTTT. Protein: CASSLLTEAFF.

The V and J genes are TRBV2 and TRBJ2-3; D ambiguous. V was trimmed by 2 bases and J by 3 bases, leaving 6 bases between them. This CDR3 has 13 residues. Germline V gene data show CDR1 as SNHLY and CDR2 as FYNNEI. In DNA, the CDR3 is TGTGCCAGCAGTGAACGGCGGACAGATACGCAGTATTTT. This codes for CASSERRTDTQYF.

This clone has more than one count but fewer than ten. In nucleotides, the CDR3 is TGTGCCAGCAGCTTGGAGCGGGGGGCCGGGGAGCTGTTTTTT. Its protein product is CASSLERGAGELFF. This chain joins TRBV5-4 and TRBJ2-2; 9 bases are shared with TRBD2. The CDR3 runs 14 residues. Germline CDR1 is SGHNT and CDR2 is YYREEE (reference sequence). J was trimmed by 6 bases and V by 0 bases; bases with no gene match: 0.

This chain connects TRBV14 to TRBJ2-1; 8 nucleotides line up with TRBD2. CDR1 is SGHDN, CDR2 FVKESK, per germline. After removal of 3 bases from V and 1 base from J, the junction contained 11 bases not matched to a gene. The CDR3 totals 18 residues. The CDR3 reads CASSHRPIGGRSYNEQFF. The CDR3 coding sequence is TGTGCCAGCAGCCACCGGCCAATAGGCGGGAGGTCCTACAATGAGCAGTTCTTC. Based on the CDR3 plus reference TRBV14 and TRBJ2-1, the full variable domain is EAGVTQFPSHSVIEKGQTVTLRCDPISGHDNLYWYRRVMGKEIKFLLHFVKESKQDESGMPNNRFLAERTGGTYSTLKVQPAELEDSGVYFCASSHRPIGGRSYNEQFFGPGTRLTVL.